These 9 T cell receptor beta chains share one sample of origin, sequenced in a study of shared clonotypes between healthy human individuals. Assay used: immunoSEQ multiplex PCR; TCRdb lists only in-frame clones, some missing. The sample carries more than 1,200,000 clones, around 98.5% recorded once. The source material was naive CD4+ T cells sorted from blood. Noted subset: CD45RA+ positively selected. The origin of the receptors is a man aged 25-40 years in good health.

The gene calls are TRBV6-1 and TRBJ2-7; TRBD1 is a possible D gene (6 bases). Germline values: CDR1 MNHNS, CDR2 SASEGT. V was cut by 0 bases and J by 7 bases, with 16 bases left in between. The CDR3 runs to 15 residues. The CDR3 spells CASSEAFPSTGEQYF. Written as DNA, the CDR3 is TGTGCCAGCAGTGAAGCGTTTCCTTCCACAGGGGAGCAGTACTTC.

The J gene is TRBJ2-7, the V gene TRBV28, with D perhaps matching TRBD2 (6 bases). CDR3 size: 18 residues. In germline, CDR1 is MDHEN, CDR2 SYDVKM. V was cut by 7 bases and J by 2 bases, with 27 bases left in between. The CDR3 protein is CASNKGQAPRGATYEQYF. CDR3 DNA: TGTGCCAGCAATAAAGGGCAGGCCCCCCGCGGGGCCACCTACGAGCAGTACTTC.

This chain links TRBV27 with TRBJ2-7, with 9 nucleotides matching TRBD1. The CDR3 consists of 17 residues. Germline CDR1 and CDR2: MNHEY and SMNVEV (reference sequence). J lost 4 bases, V lost 2 bases, and 12 bases had no gene match. This CDR3 reads CASSLRQTGGAAYEQYF. The CDR3 bases are TGTGCCAGCAGTTTACGTCAGACAGGGGGAGCCGCGTACGAGCAGTACTTC.

The CDR3 nucleotides are TGTGCCAGCAGGGCAGGGACTATCAGCTCCTACGAGCAGTACTTC. Translating gives CASRAGTISSYEQYF. V is TRBV2 and J is TRBJ2-7; TRBD2 matches at 7 bases. The V segment lost 6 bases and the J segment 0 bases; nucleotides outside the gene matches: 8. Per germline, CDR1 SNHLY and CDR2 FYNNEI. The CDR3 is 15 residues long.

This chain links TRBV7-7 with TRBJ2-3, with 7 bases identical to TRBD2. The CDR3 loop spans 13 amino acids. Germline V gives CDR1 SSHAT, CDR2 FNYEAQ (reference sequence). The junction had 2 bases not matched to a gene; V was cut back by 3 bases and J by 5 bases. CDR3 DNA sequence: TGTGCCAGCAGCTTTGGGAGGGGAGATACGCAGTATTTT. This encodes CASSFGRGDTQYF.

The chain is built from TRBV5-4 and TRBJ2-7, with TRBD1 matching over 9 bases. The junction had 1 base not matched to a gene; V was cut back by 1 base and J by 2 bases. Germline CDR1 is SGHNT and CDR2 is YYREEE (reference sequence). The CDR3 covers 14 residues. This chain's CDR3 is CASSLTGGAYEQYF. CDR3 nucleotide sequence: TGTGCCAGCAGCTTGACAGGGGGCGCCTACGAGCAGTACTTC.

The rearrangement uses TRBV5-1 and TRBJ2-1, with D perhaps matching TRBD1 (5 bases). CDR1 is SGHRS, CDR2 YFSETQ, per germline. V lost 6 bases and J lost 2, with 15 bases in between. CDR3 length: 15 residues. CDR3 in DNA: TGCGCCAGCACAACTGTTGGGGCAGCCTACAATGAGCAGTTCTTC. Translation: CASTTVGAAYNEQFF.

The V gene is TRBV5-4, the J gene TRBJ2-3; 15 nucleotides line up with TRBD2. The CDR3 runs to 17 residues. Germline values: CDR1 SGHNT, CDR2 YYREEE (reference sequence). Losses at the gene ends were 4 bases for V and 3 bases for J; bases not matched to a gene: 6. The CDR3 DNA reads TGTGCCAGCAGCCGGTGGACTAGCGGGAGGGGAACAGATACGCAGTATTTT. This codes for CASSRWTSGRGTDTQYF.

This rearrangement joins TRBV28 to TRBJ1-1; D remains unclear. The germline CDR1 and CDR2 sequences are MDHEN and SYDVKM. V shed 3 bases and J shed 3 bases, with 17 bases lying between them. This CDR3 spans 16 amino acids. CDR3 sequence: CASSFASGPSHTEAFF. In nucleotides, the CDR3 is TGTGCCAGCAGTTTTGCTTCTGGTCCTTCGCACACTGAAGCTTTCTTT.